One sample yielded the 24 T cell receptor beta chains listed below, sequenced in a study of T-cell memory formation after mild COVID-19. TCRdb passed the 5' RACE reads through MiXCR, listing each CDR3 protein once. The sample contains 450,000 or so distinct CDR3 sequences, around a quarter of which appear only once. Material for sequencing was PBMCs or a T cell subset sorted from them (not recorded which). Source of these receptors: an adult woman who had mild COVID-19 (a few samples of this study predate the infection). Cell type and time point are not known.

This clonotype was recorded many times. Relative to the germline gene, one junction end is altered; a read error may explain this. The rearrangement uses TRBV5-1 and TRBJ2-5; D is uncertain. From germline, CDR1 is SGHRS and CDR2 YFSETQ. The CDR3 runs 12 residues. In DNA form, the CDR3 reads TGTGCCAGCAGCTTCCCTGGAGAGACCCAGTACTTC. As protein: CASSFPGETQYF.

This clonotype was counted between two and nine times. The chain carries TRBV23-1 and TRBJ2-7, with 9 bases lining up with TRBD1. TRBV23-1 qualifies as an ORF whose function is uncertain. Unmatched junction bases numbered 6, after V lost 2 bases and J lost 1 base. The CDR3 sequence is 16 residues long. This CDR3 reads CASSQPGQGQSYEQYF. CDR3 nucleotides: TGCGCCAGCAGTCAACCTGGACAGGGGCAATCCTACGAGCAGTACTTC.

The chain combines TRBV18 with TRBJ1-2; 7 nucleotides match TRBD1. J lost 5 bases, V lost 4 bases, and 10 bases had no gene match. CDR1 and CDR2 from the germline V gene are KGHSH and LQKENI. This CDR3 is built from 15 residues. CDR3: CASSRPGQNFYGYTF. In DNA, the CDR3 is TGTGCCAGCTCACGGCCGGGACAGAACTTTTATGGCTACACCTTC.

The genes are TRBV4-2 and TRBJ1-1; unclear D gene. Trimming pared 5 bases from V and 0 bases from J, leaving 19 bases between. In germline, CDR1 is LGHNA, CDR2 YNFKEQ. The CDR3 is 17 residues long. The CDR3 bases are TGTGCCAGCAGCTTTCCCAGGACCCGATCCTTGAACACTGAAGCTTTCTTT. Translated: CASSFPRTRSLNTEAFF.

The chain has TRBV20-1 and TRBJ2-1, with 15 bases lining up with TRBD2. V shed 0 bases, J shed 7 bases, and the junction held 10 bases outside the gene matches. Germline V gene lookup returns CDR1 DFQATT and CDR2 SNEGSKA (reference sequence). The CDR3 contains 18 residues. The CDR3 region has the DNA TGCAGTGCTAGAGATTCCCGATGGACTAGCGGGAGGGTGAATGAGCAGTTCTTC. It codes for CSARDSRWTSGRVNEQFF.

This clonotype came up a few times. The CDR3 DNA is TGTGCCAGCAGCCCAGGGGGTTTCTCAGATACGCAGTATTTT. Its translation: CASSPGGFSDTQYF. This chain connects TRBV7-2 to TRBJ2-3, with TRBD1 matching over 7 bases. The CDR3 is made up of 14 amino acids. Losses at the gene ends were 5 bases for V and 4 bases for J; bases not matched to a gene: 6. Per germline, CDR1 SGHTA and CDR2 FQGNSA.

V usage is TRBV10-3 and J usage is TRBJ2-7, with D possibly matching TRBD1 (5 bases). V shed 2 bases and J shed 4 bases, with 15 bases lying between them. CDR1 and CDR2 from the germline V gene are ENHRY and SYGVKD. The CDR3 is 15 amino acids. The CDR3 region is CAISEAGRVSYEQYF. CDR3 sequence (DNA): TGTGCCATCAGTGAGGCAGGCAGGGTGTCGTACGAGCAGTACTTC.

This rearrangement joins TRBV7-2 to TRBJ2-3; perhaps TRBD1 as D (6 bases). V lost 5 bases and J lost 0, with 18 bases in between. In germline, CDR1 is SGHTA, CDR2 FQGNSA. CDR3 length equals 17 residues. The CDR3 protein is CASSIPPGVLSTDTQYF. CDR3 DNA sequence: TGTGCCAGCAGCATACCCCCAGGGGTCCTTAGCACAGATACGCAGTATTTT.

This clonotype has just a few counts. The CDR3, as DNA: TGTGCCAGCCGCCAGGGACTAGCGGGGCCTATCGGGGAGCTGTTTTTT. The encoded protein is CASRQGLAGPIGELFF. The rearrangement uses TRBV7-2 and TRBJ2-2, with 13 positions matching TRBD2. Losses at the gene ends were 8 bases for V and 7 bases for J; bases not matched to a gene: 10. CDR1 SGHTA and CDR2 FQGNSA come from the germline V gene. This CDR3 has 16 residues.

This clonotype has only a few counts. The V call is TRBV29-1, the J call TRBJ2-3; TRBD1 agrees at 12 bases. Germline CDR1 and CDR2: SQVTM and ANQGSEA. V shed 6 bases, J shed 5 bases, and the junction held 3 bases outside the gene matches. CDR3 length: 13 residues. DNA of the CDR3: TGCAGCGTGGGACAGGGGGCTGAAGATACGCAGTATTTT. It codes for CSVGQGAEDTQYF.

The J gene is TRBJ2-2, the V gene TRBV7-8; 10 bases line up with TRBD2. Unmatched junction bases numbered 10, after V lost 5 bases and J lost 7 bases. The V gene's germline CDR1 is SGHVS and CDR2 FQNEAQ. The CDR3 is 16 amino acids. For the CDR3, the DNA is TGTGCCAGCAGCCCACGGGGGACTAGCGCTGTCGGGGAGCTGTTTTTT. Translated: CASSPRGTSAVGELFF.

This clonotype was picked up a small number of times. This chain uses TRBV6-6 with TRBJ2-7; D might be TRBD1 (5 bases). Per germline, CDR1 MNHNY and CDR2 SVGAGI (reference sequence). V lost 3 bases to trimming and J lost 0 bases, with 15 bases between them. CDR3 size: 16 residues. The CDR3 sequence: CASSYKVIDSSYEQYF. The CDR3 region has the DNA TGTGCCAGCAGTTATAAGGTCATAGACAGCTCCTACGAGCAGTACTTC.

J is TRBJ2-1 and V is TRBV5-1, with 7 positions matching TRBD2. Germline lookup yields CDR1 SGHRS and CDR2 YFSETQ. CDR3 size: 15 residues. Trimming at V came to 5 bases and at J to 1 base, leaving 6 bases not matched to a gene. CDR3: CASRVSGESYNEQFF. DNA for the CDR3: TGCGCCAGCAGAGTAAGCGGGGAGTCCTACAATGAGCAGTTCTTC. Filled out from reference TRBV5-1 and TRBJ2-1, the complete variable domain reads KAGVTQTPRYLIKTRGQQVTLSCSPISGHRSVSWYQQTPGQGLQFLFEYFSETQRNKGNFPGRFSGRQFSNSRSEMNVSTLELGDSALYLCASRVSGESYNEQFFGPGTRLTVL.

A few counts support this clonotype. The chain uses TRBV20-1 and TRBJ2-3; possibly TRBD2 for D (5 bases). The CDR3 loop spans 15 amino acids. Between the trimmed V and J ends, which lost 6 bases and 2 bases, there was a span of 18 bases. Germline CDR1 reads DFQATT; CDR2 reads SNEGSKA (reference sequence). CDR3 sequence: CSAPGEGPITDTQYF. Written as DNA, the CDR3 is TGCAGTGCGCCCGGTGAGGGCCCCATCACAGATACGCAGTATTTT.

The chain links TRBV12-3 or TRBV12-4 to TRBJ2-1, with unresolved D. Between the trimmed V and J ends, which lost 8 bases and 6 bases, there was a span of 11 bases. This CDR3 has 12 residues. Written as DNA, the CDR3 is TGTGCCAGCGGGCGGCCTGGCAATGAGCAGTTCTTC. Translating gives CASGRPGNEQFF.

This clonotype has more than one count but fewer than ten. The chain combines TRBV7-9 with TRBJ1-1; D remains unclear. V lost 0 bases and J lost 10, with 15 bases in between. This CDR3 contains 14 residues. In germline, CDR1 is SEHNR, CDR2 FQNEAQ (reference sequence). This CDR3 reads CASSLALDGRVAFF. For the CDR3, the DNA is TGTGCCAGCAGCTTAGCGTTGGACGGTCGCGTAGCTTTCTTT.

This chain connects TRBV5-1 to TRBJ2-1; D may be TRBD2 (6 bases). Germline V gene lookup returns CDR1 SGHRS and CDR2 YFSETQ. CDR3 length: 15 amino acids. V gave up 5 bases and J gave up 1 base, with 13 bases separating them. CDR3 region: CASRLAPGSYNEQFF. The CDR3 DNA sequence: TGCGCCAGCAGACTAGCCCCTGGGTCCTACAATGAGCAGTTCTTC. Based on the CDR3 plus reference TRBV5-1 and TRBJ2-1, the full variable domain is KAGVTQTPRYLIKTRGQQVTLSCSPISGHRSVSWYQQTPGQGLQFLFEYFSETQRNKGNFPGRFSGRQFSNSRSEMNVSTLELGDSALYLCASRLAPGSYNEQFFGPGTRLTVL.

V and J are TRBV6-5 and TRBJ1-1; 9 bases are shared with TRBD1. Trimming cost V 8 bases and J 3 bases; bases outside gene matches: 13. This CDR3 region has 16 residues. CDR1 is MNHEY, CDR2 SVGAGI, per germline. The CDR3 nucleotides read TGTGCCAGCCGCTTTGTCTGGGACAGGGCGGACACTGAAGCTTTCTTT. Encoded protein: CASRFVWDRADTEAFF.

CDR3 amino acids: CASRWTSGGPYEQYF. In DNA, the CDR3 is TGTGCCAGTAGATGGACTAGCGGGGGGCCCTACGAGCAGTACTTC. The chain uses TRBV19 and TRBJ2-7, with 14 bases lining up with TRBD2. The CDR3 sequence is 15 residues long. V shed 6 bases and J 2 bases; nucleotides not matched to a gene: 3. In germline, CDR1 is LNHDA, CDR2 SQIVND (reference sequence). Supplemented by reference TRBV19 and TRBJ2-7, the full variable domain reads DGGITQSPKYLFRKEGQNVTLSCEQNLNHDAMYWYRQDPGQGLRLIYYSQIVNDFQKGDIAEGYSVSREKKESFPLTVTSAQKNPTAFYLCASRWTSGGPYEQYFGPGTRLTVT.

This clonotype occurred many times. The V gene is TRBV18, the J gene TRBJ2-7, with TRBD2 matching 10 bases. J gave up 5 bases and V 6 bases, and 7 bases lay outside the gene matches. The CDR3 length is 14 residues. Germline loops: CDR1 KGHSH, CDR2 LQKENI. The CDR3 here is CASSPGLARNEQYF. The CDR3 DNA sequence: TGTGCCAGCTCCCCGGGACTAGCGAGAAACGAGCAGTACTTC.

This clonotype was seen more than once but under ten times. Possible read error: a much larger clone is one base away. Without the conserved terminal phenylalanine or tryptophan, this CDR3 likely stems from a read error. The V call is TRBV5-1, the J call TRBJ1-6, with D possibly TRBD1 on 6 matching bases. The CDR3 spans 17 residues. In germline, CDR1 is SGHRS, CDR2 YFSETQ. V lost 3 bases and J lost 0, with 13 bases in between. The CDR3 region has the DNA TGCGCCAGCAGCTCCAGTCCAGGGGACTCCTATAATTCACCCCTCCACTGT. It encodes CASSSSPGDSYNSPLHC.

The chain has TRBV3-1 and TRBJ2-1; perhaps TRBD2 as D (6 bases). Germline loops: CDR1 LGHDT, CDR2 YNNKEL (reference sequence). The CDR3 length is 16 residues. V lost 1 base to trimming and J lost 4 bases, with 14 bases between them. CDR3 sequence reads: CASSQVSRLEYNEQFF. CDR3 sequence (DNA): TGTGCCAGCAGCCAAGTCTCTCGACTAGAGTACAATGAGCAGTTCTTC.

DNA for the CDR3: TGTGCCAGCAGCTTCCAACGGGACGCCAAAAGGAATGGCTACACCTTC. It yields the protein CASSFQRDAKRNGYTF. This chain connects TRBV7-8 to TRBJ1-2; weak D call: TRBD1 (5 bases). This CDR3 is 16 amino acids long. Germline loops: CDR1 SGHVS, CDR2 FQNEAQ. V was trimmed by 3 bases and J by 6 bases, leaving 20 bases between them.

The chain has TRBV28 and TRBJ2-5, with a weak D call TRBD2 (6 bases). Per germline, CDR1 MDHEN and CDR2 SYDVKM. V lost 5 bases to trimming and J lost 2 bases, with 15 bases between them. This CDR3 has 15 amino acids. As DNA, the CDR3 is TGTGCCAGCAGTGACGGCGGGGCTTCTCAAGAGACCCAGTACTTC. It is translated as CASSDGGASQETQYF.